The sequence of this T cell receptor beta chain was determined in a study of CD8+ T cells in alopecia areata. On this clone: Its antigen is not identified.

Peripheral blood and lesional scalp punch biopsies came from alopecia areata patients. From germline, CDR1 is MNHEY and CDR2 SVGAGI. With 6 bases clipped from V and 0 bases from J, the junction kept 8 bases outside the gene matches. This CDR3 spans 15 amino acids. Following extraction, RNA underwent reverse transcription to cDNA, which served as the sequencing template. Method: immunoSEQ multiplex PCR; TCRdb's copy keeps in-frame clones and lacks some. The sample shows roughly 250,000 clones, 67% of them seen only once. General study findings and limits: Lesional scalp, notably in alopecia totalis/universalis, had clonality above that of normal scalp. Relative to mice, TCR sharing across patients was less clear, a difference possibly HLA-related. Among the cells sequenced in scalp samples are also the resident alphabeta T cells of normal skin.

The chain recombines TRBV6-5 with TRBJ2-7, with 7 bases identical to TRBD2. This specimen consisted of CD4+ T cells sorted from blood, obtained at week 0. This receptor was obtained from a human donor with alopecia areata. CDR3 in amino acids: CASSLADLSSYEQYF. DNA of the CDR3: TGTGCCAGCAGCCTAGCGGATTTAAGCTCCTACGAGCAGTACTTC.